This T cell receptor beta chain was sequenced in a study of T cell responses to AZD1222 COVID-19 vaccine. The repertoire was sequenced with immunoSEQ multiplex PCR; TCRdb's copy has only in-frame clones and lacks some. The table records fewer than 200,000 clones, 85% to 95% of them present only once. Study-level points and caveats: None of the repertoires were sampled until the peak T cell response had passed.

A note on this clone: Its antigen is as yet unknown.

The input for sequencing was peripheral blood, taken on day 0 of AZD1222 vaccination. The clonotype comes from an adult in good health.

CDR3 sequence (DNA): TGTGCCAGCAGCGTCTCAGGGGGTGGTCACACTGAAGCTTTCTTT. Protein product: CASSVSGGGHTEAFF. The V and J genes are TRBV7-2 and TRBJ1-1; 7 nucleotides agree with TRBD1. Germline trimming cut 5 bases from V and 3 bases from J; bases unmatched to any gene: 9. Germline loops: CDR1 SGHTA, CDR2 FQGNSA. This CDR3 is built from 15 residues.